A single T cell receptor (beta chain) is shown here with its context. Which antigen it targets is not known. Qualities for individual bases were not recorded, and no much larger clone is one base off. TCRbeta CDR3 regions were amplified from genomic DNA using the immunoSEQ Assay, a bias-controlled multiplex PCR. The paper's data handling went like this. Nucleated cell counts per sample were estimated from amplification of reference gene primers within the assay. To quantify the absolute abundance of each unique TCRbeta CDR3 rearrangement, sequence reads were collapsed and filtered. For each sample, productive Simpson clonality was calculated by taking the square root of Simpson's diversity index across productive rearrangements. TCRdb took this table from immuneACCESS and kept in-frame rearrangements with V and J called. Such tables lack part of the clones; where checked against another copy, unresolved V genes explain under half of the gap, and the rest is unexplained. V and J calls and clone size are those listed in that table; D and trimming were worked out from the DNA. The table for this sample lists hundreds of thousands of clones; about 89% of them were counted only once. Jointly, the top ten make up roughly 4% of the sample.

The sample is drawn from a study of blood T cell repertoires in COVID-19 (dated by TCRdb to 2020 to 2021). Regarding the complete study: The collaborator samples originated in the United States, Italy and Spain and spanned the acute and convalescent phases of COVID-19. The repertoires were released in a freely available public database meant as a resource for research on the immune response to SARS-CoV-2. The samples were drawn from the first 160 participants of the ongoing ImmuneRACE study and from 1,254 subjects provided by 6 global collaborators. A de-identified subject ID, COVID-19 status, age in years and sex were almost always included in the sample metadata. HLA class I and class II types, where available, came from metadata supplied by the sample provider rather than from assay-based typing. Subjects who had been exposed to COVID-19, were actively infected with it, or had recovered from it provided the deeply sampled blood TCRbeta repertoires that made up the dataset. The prospective study material was composed of cDNA or gDNA derived from T cells, B-cell-depleted T cells, or PBMCs. What the authors observed across the whole study: The amount of clinical and demographic metadata varied by source and participant and was provided uncurated.

According to the germline V gene (reference sequence), CDR1 reads DFQATT and CDR2 reads SNEGSKA. Measured from the cysteine to the phenylalanine, the CDR3 is 12 residues long. Only CDR3 DNA remains: 36 bases, in frame from the first base. The junction shows trimming of 3 bases on V and 7 bases on J, plus 13 bases between the germline ends. Whole blood was collected in K2EDTA tubes by collaborating institutions according to the institutions' own protocols. Collaborator samples were shipped for TCRbeta analysis as frozen whole blood, isolated PBMCs, or DNA extracted from either sample type. This chain is built from TRBV20-1 and TRBJ2-7, and possibly TRBD2, on 6 matching bases. Sequencing was performed on peripheral blood. This sequence originates from a woman aged 25 to 39 with acute or convalescent COVID-19. CDR3 region: CSASSGGEEQYF. The nucleotide sequence is TGCAGTGCTAGTTCAGGCGGGGAGGAGCAGTACTTC.